One sample yielded the 19 T cell receptor beta chains listed below, sequenced in a study of T-cell reconstitution after alpha-beta-depleted transplantation in children. The authors prepared the TCRbeta library with unique molecular identifiers. TCRdb re-derived calls from the PCR reads in MiXCR, one entry per CDR3 protein. The sample yields about 200,000 distinct CDR3 sequences, 13% to 15% seen once. Specimen: PBMCs from the stem cell graft donor, collected from the stem cell graft. The receptors stem from a human donor who donated a stem cell graft to a child with acute lymphoblastic leukemia.

At least ten counts were recorded for this clonotype. V is TRBV3-1 and J is TRBJ1-5; 8 positions match TRBD1. Germline-derived CDR1 and CDR2 are LGHDT and YNNKEL (reference sequence). The V gene end was trimmed by 3 bases and the J gene end by 5 bases; junction bases not matched to a gene: 9. This CDR3 is 16 amino acids long. DNA for the CDR3: TGTGCCAGCAGCCACCCCGAAGGGACAGGCTATCAGCCCCAGCATTTT. Protein sequence: CASSHPEGTGYQPQHF.

The chain uses TRBV12-3 or TRBV12-4 and TRBJ1-1; D might be TRBD1 (6 bases). V gave up 4 bases and J gave up 8 bases, with 20 bases separating them. The CDR3 contains 15 residues. CDR3 nucleotide sequence: TGTGCCAGCAGTTACCAGGTGGGGTTCGACAGGGAAGCTTTCTTT. Translated, it gives CASSYQVGFDREAFF.

As for this clonotype: A much larger clonotype is one base distant, so this may be a read error. V gene TRBV10-3 combines with J gene TRBJ2-5; no firm D call. CDR3 length: 13 amino acids. The germline V gene has CDR1 ENHRY and CDR2 SYGVKD. The CDR3 coding sequence is TGTACCATCAGTTTACAAGTCCGTGAGACCCAGTACTTC. Translation gives CTISLQVRETQYF.

In its sample, this clonotype was seen a few times. V is TRBV7-9 and J is TRBJ1-4; D not certain. Germline CDR1 and CDR2: SEHNR and FQNEAQ (reference sequence). The CDR3 has 16 amino acids. V dropped 2 bases and J dropped 8 bases, with 18 bases sitting between them. CDR3 sequence reads: CASSLKAAALGEKLFF. DNA of the CDR3: TGTGCCAGCAGCTTAAAGGCGGCGGCCTTGGGGGAAAAACTGTTTTTT.

The V gene is TRBV6-1, the J gene TRBJ2-7, with a tentative D call TRBD2 (6 bases). Per germline, CDR1 MNHNS and CDR2 SASEGT. The CDR3 extends over 16 amino acids. V shed 5 bases and J shed 0 bases, with 17 bases lying between them. In nucleotides, the CDR3 is TGTGCCAGCAGTCGCTGGAGGCTAGCGCACTCCTACGAGCAGTACTTC. It codes for CASSRWRLAHSYEQYF.

This clonotype was seen repeatedly, ten times or more. The chain carries TRBV11-2 and TRBJ2-2; D unclear. Germline assignment: CDR1 SGHAT and CDR2 FQNNGV. Trimming pared 3 bases from V and 1 base from J, leaving 3 bases between. The CDR3 has 13 amino acids. CDR3 DNA: TGTGCCAGCAGCTTCGGGAACACCGGGGAGCTGTTTTTT. Its translation is CASSFGNTGELFF.

This clonotype occurred many times. The rearrangement joins TRBV12-3 or TRBV12-4 to TRBJ2-5; TRBD2 aligns across 12 bases. The CDR3 runs 15 residues. Trimming removed 6 bases from V and 5 bases from J; junction bases left unmatched: 7. This chain's CDR3 is CASRVTSGSGETQYF. The CDR3 bases are TGTGCCAGCAGAGTGACTAGCGGGAGCGGTGAGACCCAGTACTTC.

In this sample, this clonotype turned up many times. V is TRBV7-8 and J is TRBJ2-1, with a possible D match to TRBD2 (6 bases). V gave up 4 bases and J gave up 7 bases, with 14 bases separating them. CDR3 length equals 14 residues. Germline CDR1 SGHVS, CDR2 FQNEAQ. The CDR3 is CASSWRASGNEQFF. In nucleotides, the CDR3 is TGTGCCAGCAGCTGGAGGGCCTCTGGAAATGAGCAGTTCTTC.

This clonotype was counted many times. The chain has TRBV3-1 and TRBJ2-3; TRBD2 matches 7 bases. The V and J ends lost 6 bases and 1 base, in that order; junction bases with no gene match: 7. The CDR3 totals 15 residues. CDR1 is LGHDT, CDR2 YNNKEL, per germline (reference sequence). Written as DNA, the CDR3 is TGTGCCAGCAGTCCCCCGAGCGGGGGCACAGATACGCAGTATTTT. Its protein product is CASSPPSGGTDTQYF.

This clonotype was detected a few times. J is TRBJ1-1 and V is TRBV29-1; weak D call: TRBD1 (6 bases). Trimming shortened V by 3 bases and J by 7 bases, and 15 bases separated the two germline ends. This CDR3 contains 13 residues. From germline, CDR1 is SQVTM and CDR2 ANQGSEA. This CDR3 is CSVEVSGVFEAFF. In DNA form, the CDR3 reads TGCAGCGTTGAGGTCTCAGGGGTCTTTGAAGCTTTCTTT.

This rearrangement joins TRBV29-1 to TRBJ1-2; 8 bases are shared with TRBD1. The V gene end was trimmed by 6 bases and the J gene end by 6 bases; junction bases not matched to a gene: 6. The germline V gene has CDR1 SQVTM and CDR2 ANQGSEA. This CDR3 is 12 amino acids long. CDR3 sequence: CSVGGGQDGYTF. CDR3 nucleotide sequence: TGCAGCGTCGGGGGGGGACAGGATGGCTACACCTTC.

The chain employs TRBV11-1 and TRBJ2-3, with 9 bases identical to TRBD1. V shed 5 bases, J shed 5 bases, and the junction held 11 bases outside the gene matches. Germline V CDR1 and CDR2: SGHAT, FQDESV (reference sequence). CDR3 length: 16 residues. The CDR3 is CASSPWIGQGRDTQYF. DNA for the CDR3: TGTGCCAGCAGCCCGTGGATAGGACAGGGGAGAGATACGCAGTATTTT.

This clonotype was seen ten or more times. This chain links TRBV7-9 with TRBJ2-1; tentatively, D is TRBD1 (6 bases). The CDR3 is 15 amino acids. V was pared by 5 bases and J by 2 bases, with 13 bases between. Germline CDR1 is SEHNR and CDR2 is FQNEAQ (reference sequence). The CDR3 DNA sequence: TGTGCCAGCAGCCCGAGACAGGTACCCTACAATGAGCAGTTCTTC. It yields the protein CASSPRQVPYNEQFF.

This clonotype was recorded many times. This rearrangement joins TRBV5-8 to TRBJ1-2; 7 positions agree with TRBD1. The CDR3 length is 20 residues. Trimming cost V 2 bases and J 4 bases; bases outside gene matches: 23. Germline-derived CDR1 and CDR2 are SGHTS and YDEGEE. The CDR3 region is CASSFFLRDSDRDLGYGYTF. CDR3 DNA sequence: TGTGCCAGCAGCTTCTTCCTCCGAGATTCCGACAGGGACCTTGGCTATGGCTACACCTTC.

Many counts were recorded for this clonotype. V usage is TRBV7-6 and J usage is TRBJ2-7; 9 positions match TRBD2. The junction had 6 bases not matched to a gene; V was cut back by 1 base and J by 5 bases. The V gene's germline CDR1 is SGHVS and CDR2 FNYEAQ. The CDR3 covers 15 residues. The CDR3 sequence is CASSLVAGGPDEQYF. CDR3 coding DNA: TGTGCCAGCAGCTTAGTTGCGGGAGGGCCCGACGAGCAGTACTTC. Drawing the rest from reference TRBV7-6 and TRBJ2-7, the complete variable domain is GAGVSQSPRYKVTKRGQDVALRCDPISGHVSLYWYRQALGQGPEFLTYFNYEAQQDKSGLPNDRFSAERPEGSISTLTIQRTEQRDSAMYRCASSLVAGGPDEQYFGPGTRLTVT.

This clonotype was counted at least ten times. This chain uses TRBV12-3 or TRBV12-4 with TRBJ1-1; D remains unclear. The V end lost 8 bases, the J end lost 2 bases, and 15 bases lay between the germline ends. CDR3 length: 14 amino acids. The CDR3: CASSRGWGNTEAFF. The CDR3 DNA follows: TGTGCCAGCTCAAGAGGTTGGGGAAACACTGAAGCTTTCTTT.

This clonotype came up a few times. This chain joins TRBV20-1 and TRBJ2-1; D possibly corresponds to TRBD1 (6 bases). CDR1 and CDR2 from the germline V gene are DFQATT and SNEGSKA (reference sequence). V was cut by 8 bases and J by 5 bases, with 16 bases left in between. This CDR3 region has 13 residues. As DNA, the CDR3 is TGCAGTTGCCCTGGGGGCTGGGACAATGAGCAGTTCTTC. This encodes CSCPGGWDNEQFF.

This clonotype appeared a single time. V and J are TRBV6-1 and TRBJ1-2; possibly TRBD1 for D (6 bases). Germline V CDR1 and CDR2: MNHNS, SASEGT. Trimming shortened V by 7 bases and J by 2 bases, and 20 bases separated the two germline ends. The CDR3 consists of 16 residues. CDR3 sequence reads: CASMGGFGQSNYGYTF. The DNA for the CDR3 is TGTGCCAGCATGGGGGGGTTCGGACAGTCGAACTATGGCTACACCTTC.

In this sample, this clonotype turned up a few times. The chain links TRBV12-3 or TRBV12-4 to TRBJ1-5, with 8 bases lining up with TRBD1. The length of the CDR3 is 16 residues. J was trimmed by 0 bases and V by 7 bases; bases with no gene match: 8. Written as DNA, the CDR3 is TGTGCCAGCAAGCGACAGGGGACGGGTAGCAATCAGCCCCAGCATTTT. As protein: CASKRQGTGSNQPQHF.